This note documents a single T cell receptor beta chain sequence. These data are taken from a study of blood T cell repertoires in COVID-19. Across the whole study: Samples came from the United States, Italy and Spain, spanning acute and convalescent COVID-19. T cells, B-cell-depleted T cells, or PBMCs supplied cDNA or gDNA.

Germline CDR1 is SGHKS and CDR2 is YYEKEE (reference sequence). V was shortened by 0 bases and J by 6 bases, with 14 bases between the two germline ends. There are 15 residues in the CDR3. As processed by the authors: Cell counts per sample came from amplifying reference gene primers. Sequencing used immunoSEQ multiplex PCR; TCRdb keeps in-frame clones, though not all of them. The V and J calls and clone size come from that table; D and trimming were worked out from the DNA. The data show under 75,000 clones, around 83% seen once. This TCR came from a human donor in a cohort sampled during active COVID-19. The sequenced material came from peripheral blood. J is TRBJ2-3 and V is TRBV5-5; D is unclear. CDR3: CASSLAGVGTDTQYF. The CDR3 DNA follows: TGTGCCAGCAGCTTGGCCGGAGTGGGTACGGATACGCAGTATTTT.